A selection of T cell receptor beta chains follows, all from one sample in a study of control samples from healthy donors and cancer patients. TCRdb's copy holds only in-frame clones and misses some; the assay was immunoSEQ multiplex PCR. The profile covers about 120,000 clones, with around 88% appearing a single time and roughly 3.2% taken by the ten largest. The specimen sequenced was blood. The receptors originated from a man aged 35 to 55 in good health. CDR3s include the opening cysteine and the closing phenylalanine or tryptophan. The order of the fields is V gene, clone size, D gene, J gene, CDR3 protein, CDR3 DNA. The D gene is left open where the match is weak. Clone size is not always given. Where it is, it says once, few, many or a class for expanded clones.

>TRBV25-1|NA|NA|TRBJ1-4
CASSEEQKLFF
TGTGCCAGCAGTGAGGAACAAAAACTGTTTTTT
>TRBV10-1|NA|NA|TRBJ2-7
CASSSPRAAYEQYF
TGCGCCAGCAGCTCACCCCGGGCGGCCTACGAGCAGTACTTC
>TRBV6-4|NA|NA|TRBJ1-6
CASSSSQGNSPLHF
TGTGCCAGCAGCTCCTCTCAGGGGAATTCACCCCTCCACTTT
>TRBV9|few|TRBD2|TRBJ2-3
CASSPGLAGTNTQYF
TGTGCCAGCAGCCCCGGGCTAGCGGGGACCAATACGCAGTATTTT
>TRBV28|NA|NA|TRBJ1-2
CASSPHGNYGYTF
TGTGCCAGCAGTCCTCACGGGAACTATGGCTACACCTTC
>TRBV18|NA|NA|TRBJ2-1
CASSPLGSSYNEQFF
TGTGCCAGCTCACCACTGGGGAGCTCCTACAATGAGCAGTTCTTC
>TRBV14|NA|NA|TRBJ2-1
CASSPLDSYNEQFF
TGTGCCAGCAGCCCGTTGGACAGTTACAATGAGCAGTTCTTC
>TRBV5-1|NA|NA|TRBJ1-4
CASRGSGKKLFF
TGCGCCAGCAGAGGGTCGGGTAAAAAACTGTTTTTT
>TRBV20-1|NA|NA|TRBJ2-2
CSASAPRGGAPSMVTGELFF
TGCAGTGCTAGTGCACCCCGAGGAGGGGCCCCCTCAATGGTTACCGGGGAGCTGTTTTTT
>TRBV19|NA|TRBD1|TRBJ1-6
CASNAGNRGVNSPLHF
TGTGCCAGTAACGCAGGGAACAGGGGCGTTAATTCACCCCTCCACTTT
>TRBV11-2|NA|NA|TRBJ1-1
CASSLQLGEAFF
TGTGCCAGCAGCCTTCAGCTGGGTGAAGCTTTCTTT
>TRBV6-1|NA|NA|TRBJ1-5
CASSERHYSNQPQHF
TGTGCCAGCAGTGAGCGACATTATAGCAATCAGCCCCAGCATTTT
>TRBV27|NA|NA|TRBJ1-1
CASSLGGRMNTEAFF
TGTGCCAGCAGTTTAGGGGGACGGATGAACACTGAAGCTTTCTTT
>TRBV7-2|NA|NA|TRBJ2-7
CASRTTSYYEQYF
TGTGCCAGCAGGACAACTAGTTATTACGAGCAGTACTTC
>TRBV9|NA|TRBD1|TRBJ1-2
CASSAQQGAQPYGYTF
TGTGCCAGCAGCGCCCAACAGGGGGCGCAACCCTATGGCTACACCTTC
>TRBV19|once|TRBD2|TRBJ2-3
CASSIGAGGADTQYF
TGTGCCAGTAGTATCGGAGCGGGGGGGGCAGATACGCAGTATTTT
>TRBV7-2|once|NA|TRBJ2-7
CASSDRTAYEQYF
TGTGCCAGCAGCGACAGGACAGCCTACGAGCAGTACTTC
>TRBV12-5|once|TRBD1|TRBJ1-6
CASGLLTGFRNSPLHF
TGTGCTAGTGGTTTGCTGACAGGGTTCCGTAATTCACCCCTCCACTTT
>TRBV24-1|NA|NA|TRBJ1-5
CATSTQFSNQPQHF
TGTGCCACCTCGACTCAATTTAGCAATCAGCCCCAGCATTTT
>TRBV7-9|few|NA|TRBJ2-7
CASSSPEDGSYEQYF
TGTGCCAGCAGCTCTCCCGAGGACGGCTCCTACGAGCAGTACTTC
>TRBV28|NA|NA|TRBJ1-2
CASTSPGAPNYGYTF
TGTGCCAGCACCTCTCCGGGGGCCCCTAACTATGGCTACACCTTC
>TRBV9|NA|TRBD2|TRBJ2-2
CASSPRLAGGPNTGELFF
TGTGCCAGCAGCCCCCGACTAGCGGGGGGACCGAACACCGGGGAGCTGTTTTTT
>TRBV24-1|NA|NA|TRBJ2-3
CATSDTDTQYF
TGTGCCACCAGTGATACAGATACGCAGTATTTT
>TRBV14|NA|NA|TRBJ1-1
CASGLGMNTEAFF
TGTGCCAGCGGCTTGGGGATGAACACTGAAGCTTTCTTT
>TRBV28|NA|TRBD2|TRBJ2-3
CASSRQLAGGTDTQYF
TGTGCCAGCAGTCGTCAACTAGCGGGGGGCACAGATACGCAGTATTTT
>TRBV6-2/TRBV6-3|NA|TRBD1|TRBJ2-7
CASSRTGTGGGEQYF
TGTGCCAGCAGTCGAACCGGGACAGGGGGGGGCGAGCAGTACTTC
>TRBV5-1|NA|NA|TRBJ1-2
CASSGLGPPNYGYTF
TGCGCCAGCAGCGGGCTCGGGCCGCCTAACTATGGCTACACCTTC
>TRBV5-1|NA|NA|TRBJ2-5
CASKPLQTSETQYF
TGCGCCAGTAAACCTTTACAAACGTCGGAGACCCAGTACTTC
>TRBV6-5|NA|TRBD1|TRBJ2-1
CASSPRQGVGNEQFF
TGTGCCAGCAGTCCCAGACAGGGCGTCGGCAATGAGCAGTTCTTC
>TRBV30|NA|TRBD1|TRBJ1-4
CACSLTGLKLFF
TGTGCCTGCAGCTTGACAGGGCTAAAACTGTTTTTT
>TRBV29-1|few|NA|TRBJ1-6
CSVATGFGSPLHF
TGCAGCGTAGCTACAGGGTTTGGTTCACCCCTCCACTTT
>TRBV10-2|NA|TRBD2|TRBJ2-5
CASSPTRLAGGPNQETQYF
TGCGCCAGCAGTCCCACCAGACTAGCGGGGGGGCCGAACCAAGAGACCCAGTACTTC
>TRBV11-1|NA|TRBD2|TRBJ2-7
CASSLNGGSYEQYF
TGTGCCAGCAGCTTAAACGGGGGGAGCTACGAGCAGTACTTC
>TRBV27|NA|NA|TRBJ1-6
CASSFRTASNSPLHF
TGTGCCAGCAGTTTCCGGACAGCTAGTAATTCACCCCTCCACTTT
>TRBV18|NA|TRBD2|TRBJ2-5
CASSLNGGAQETQYF
TGTGCCAGCTCCCTCAACGGGGGGGCCCAAGAGACCCAGTACTTC
>TRBV7-9|NA|TRBD1|TRBJ2-5
CASGDRGLETQYF
TGTGCCAGCGGGGACAGGGGGCTGGAGACCCAGTACTTC
>TRBV7-9|NA|TRBD1|TRBJ1-6
CASSLRGGNSPLHF
TGTGCCAGCAGTCTCAGGGGGGGTAATTCACCCCTCCACTTT
>TRBV27|NA|NA|TRBJ1-5
CASSPAGAYQPQHF
TGTGCCAGCAGCCCCGCAGGGGCTTATCAGCCCCAGCATTTT
>TRBV12-3/TRBV12-4|NA|NA|TRBJ1-1
CASRRQTETFF
TGTGCCAGCAGGCGACAGACAGAGACCTTCTTT
>TRBV18|NA|NA|TRBJ1-6
CASSLGRVSDSPLHF
TGTGCCAGCTCACTGGGCAGGGTGAGTGATTCACCCCTCCACTTT
>TRBV25-1|once|NA|TRBJ2-6
CASSEMRHFSGANVLTF
TGTGCCAGCAGTGAAATGAGACATTTCTCTGGGGCCAACGTCCTGACTTTC
>TRBV6-2/TRBV6-3|NA|NA|TRBJ2-7
CASSQSYEQYF
TGTGCCAGCAGTCAATCCTACGAGCAGTACTTC
>TRBV28|NA|TRBD1|TRBJ2-3
CASSLGQPGTDTQYF
TGTGCCAGCAGCCTGGGACAGCCCGGTACAGATACGCAGTATTTT
>TRBV2|NA|NA|TRBJ2-1
CASSEDRRTTQFF
TGTGCCAGCAGTGAAGACCGGAGAACTACGCAGTTCTTC
>TRBV5-8|few|NA|TRBJ1-1
CATTPRLSAMNTEAFF
TGTGCCACCACCCCCCGCTTGTCAGCCATGAACACTGAAGCTTTCTTT
>TRBV10-1|NA|NA|TRBJ1-2
CASSETEGQGNYGYTF
TGCGCCAGCAGTGAGACGGAGGGCCAGGGGAACTATGGCTACACCTTC
>TRBV6-1|NA|NA|TRBJ1-5
CASSEVGVSNQPQHF
TGTGCCAGCAGTGAAGTAGGGGTCAGCAATCAGCCCCAGCATTTT
>TRBV6-5|NA|NA|TRBJ1-2
CASMTAANYGYTF
TGTGCCAGCATGACAGCCGCCAACTATGGCTACACCTTC
>TRBV11-2|NA|NA|TRBJ2-7
CASSLEGARSEQYF
TGTGCCAGCAGCTTAGAGGGTGCGAGGAGCGAGCAGTACTTC
>TRBV25-1|NA|NA|TRBJ1-5
CASTTLDGNQPQHF
TGTGCCAGCACTACCTTGGACGGTAATCAGCCCCAGCATTTT
>TRBV7-9|NA|TRBD1|TRBJ1-4
CASSSSGTGDEKLFF
TGTGCCAGCAGCTCCTCCGGGACAGGGGACGAAAAACTGTTTTTT
>TRBV24-1|NA|TRBD2|TRBJ2-1
CATSDPSGGASSYNEQFF
TGTGCCACCAGTGATCCTAGCGGGGGGGCGAGCTCCTACAATGAGCAGTTCTTC
>TRBV5-4|NA|NA|TRBJ2-5
CASSLYDPLGQETQYF
TGTGCCAGCAGCTTATATGACCCCCTGGGGCAAGAGACCCAGTACTTC
>TRBV19|NA|NA|TRBJ2-1
CASSISGRYNEQFF
TGTGCCAGTAGTATTTCGGGGAGGTACAATGAGCAGTTCTTC
>TRBV3-1/TRBV3-2|once|NA|TRBJ1-6
CASSQGQRDSPLHF
TGTGCCAGCAGCCAAGGGCAGAGGGATTCACCCCTCCACTTT
>TRBV19|few|TRBD1|TRBJ1-5
CASSTTGRDQPQHF
TGTGCCAGTAGCACGACAGGGCGGGATCAGCCCCAGCATTTT
>TRBV5-1|NA|TRBD2|TRBJ2-1
CASSIAGGYNEQFF
TGCGCCAGCAGCATAGCGGGGGGGTACAATGAGCAGTTCTTC